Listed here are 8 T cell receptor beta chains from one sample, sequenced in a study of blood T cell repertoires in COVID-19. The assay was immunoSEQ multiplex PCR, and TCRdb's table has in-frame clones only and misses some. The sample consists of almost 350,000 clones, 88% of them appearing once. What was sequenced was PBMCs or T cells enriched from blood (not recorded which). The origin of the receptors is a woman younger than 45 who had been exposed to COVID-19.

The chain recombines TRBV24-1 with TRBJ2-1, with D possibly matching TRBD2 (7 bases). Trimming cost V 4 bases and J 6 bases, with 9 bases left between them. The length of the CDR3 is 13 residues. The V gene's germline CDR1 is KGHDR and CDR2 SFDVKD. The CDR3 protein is CATSEGGRNEQFF. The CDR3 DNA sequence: TGTGCCACCAGTGAGGGGGGGCGCAATGAGCAGTTCTTC.

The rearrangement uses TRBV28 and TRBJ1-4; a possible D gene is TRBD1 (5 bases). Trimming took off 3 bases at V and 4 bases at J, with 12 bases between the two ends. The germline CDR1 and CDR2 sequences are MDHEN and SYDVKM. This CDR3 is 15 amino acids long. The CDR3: CASSFQGSLNEKLFF. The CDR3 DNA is TGTGCCAGCAGTTTTCAGGGCAGCCTTAATGAAAAACTGTTTTTT.

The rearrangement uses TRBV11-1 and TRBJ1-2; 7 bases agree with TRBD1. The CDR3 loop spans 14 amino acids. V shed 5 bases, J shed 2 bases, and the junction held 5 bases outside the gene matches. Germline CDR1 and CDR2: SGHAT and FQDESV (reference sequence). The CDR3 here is CASSPQGQNYGYTF. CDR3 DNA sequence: TGTGCCAGCAGCCCCCAGGGACAGAACTATGGCTACACCTTC.

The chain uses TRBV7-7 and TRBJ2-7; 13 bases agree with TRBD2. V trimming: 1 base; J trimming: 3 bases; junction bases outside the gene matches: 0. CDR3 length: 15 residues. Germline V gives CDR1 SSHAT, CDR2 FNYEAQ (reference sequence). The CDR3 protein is CASSLGTSGSYEQYF. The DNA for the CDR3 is TGTGCCAGCAGCTTAGGGACTAGCGGGAGCTACGAGCAGTACTTC. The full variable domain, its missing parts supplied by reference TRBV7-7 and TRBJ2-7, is GAGVSQSPRYKVTKRGQDVTLRCDPISSHATLYWYQQALGQGPEFLTYFNYEAQPDKSGLPSDRFSAERPEGSISTLTIQRTEQRDSAMYRCASSLGTSGSYEQYFGPGTRLTVT.

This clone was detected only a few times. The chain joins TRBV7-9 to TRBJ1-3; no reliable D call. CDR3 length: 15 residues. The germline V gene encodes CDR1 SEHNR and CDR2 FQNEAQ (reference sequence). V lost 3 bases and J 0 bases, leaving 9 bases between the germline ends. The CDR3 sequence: CASSFDGASGNTIYF. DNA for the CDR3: TGTGCCAGCAGCTTCGACGGAGCCTCTGGAAACACCATATATTTT.

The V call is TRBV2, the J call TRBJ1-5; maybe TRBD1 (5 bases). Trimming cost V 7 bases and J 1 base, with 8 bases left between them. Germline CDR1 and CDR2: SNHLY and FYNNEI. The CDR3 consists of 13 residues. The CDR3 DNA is TGTGCCAGCATGTCAGGGAGCAATCAGCCCCAGCATTTT. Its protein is CASMSGSNQPQHF. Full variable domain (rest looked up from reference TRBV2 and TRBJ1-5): EPEVTQTPSHQVTQMGQEVILRCVPISNHLYFYWYRQILGQKVEFLVSFYNNEISEKSEIFDDQFSVERPDGSNFTLKIRSTKLEDSAMYFCASMSGSNQPQHFGDGTRLSIL.

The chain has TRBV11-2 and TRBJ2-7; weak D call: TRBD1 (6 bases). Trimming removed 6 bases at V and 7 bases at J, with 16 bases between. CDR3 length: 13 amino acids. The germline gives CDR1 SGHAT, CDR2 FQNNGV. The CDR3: CASRSLGGREQYF. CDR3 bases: TGTGCCAGCAGGTCTCTAGGGGGTAGAGAGCAGTACTTC.

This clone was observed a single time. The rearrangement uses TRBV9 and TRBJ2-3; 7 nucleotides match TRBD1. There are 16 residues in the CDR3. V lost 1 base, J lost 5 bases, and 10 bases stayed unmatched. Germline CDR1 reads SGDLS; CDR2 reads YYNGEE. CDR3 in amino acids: CASSVLTGNTRDTQYF. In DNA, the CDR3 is TGTGCCAGCAGCGTATTGACAGGGAATACCCGAGATACGCAGTATTTT.